This T cell receptor beta chain is drawn from a study of blood T cell repertoires in COVID-19. Followed longitudinally, the Seattle patients had been enrolled during active infection. Per the original methods: By means of reference gene primer amplification, nucleated cell counts were estimated. Sequencing was performed with immunoSEQ multiplex PCR; in TCRdb, only in-frame clones are kept and a portion is missing. That table supplies the V and J calls and clone size; D and trimming were determined from the DNA. The sample includes almost 200,000 clones, roughly 83% of them seen just once. The V gene lost 3 bases and the J gene lost 5 bases, with 14 bases spanning the gap. Germline CDR1 is LNHDA and CDR2 is SQIVND (reference sequence). The CDR3 extends over 16 amino acids.

The V gene is TRBV19, the J gene TRBJ2-6; D call uncertain. The sample taken for sequencing was peripheral blood. The clonotype comes from a woman between 40 and 55 years old with COVID-19, enrolled during active disease. For the CDR3, the DNA is TGTGCCAGTAGTATGTTTGCGGATGCGAGGGCCAACGTCCTGACTTTC. As protein: CASSMFADARANVLTF. The variable domain in full, with the rest retrieved from reference TRBV19 and TRBJ2-6, is DGGITQSPKYLFRKEGQNVTLSCEQNLNHDAMYWYRQDPGQGLRLIYYSQIVNDFQKGDIAEGYSVSREKKESFPLTVTSAQKNPTAFYLCASSMFADARANVLTFGAGSRLTVL.